The 14 T cell receptor beta chains presented below share a single source sample, sequenced in a study of shared clonotypes between healthy human individuals (dated by TCRdb to 2018 to 2021). The library was produced with the immunoSEQ multiplex PCR assay. TCRdb re-hosts the immuneACCESS table, in-frame sequences only. Its copies lack some clones; in the studies checked, an unresolved V gene accounts for under half of them, and the cause for the rest is not known. This sample is represented by 500,000 or so clones; 95% to 96% of them were singletons. Clones ranked in the top ten supply about 0.059% of the sample. The sample consisted of naive CD4+ T cells sorted from blood. The cell subset or site label, read with the paper, signifies: CD45RA+ positively selected. The receptors were sampled from a woman in her 30s in good health.

This clone was observed once. The chain has TRBV28 and TRBJ2-1; 7 positions match TRBD1. The CDR3 has 15 amino acids. Germline CDR1 is MDHEN and CDR2 is SYDVKM. After removal of 5 bases from V and 5 bases from J, the junction contained 9 bases not matched to a gene. CDR3 DNA: TGTGCCAGCAGTAAAACAGGGGTTATCCACAATGAGCAGTTCTTC. This sequence encodes CASSKTGVIHNEQFF.

The chain is built from TRBV9 and TRBJ2-1, with TRBD1 matching over 7 bases. Germline-derived CDR1 and CDR2 are SGDLS and YYNGEE. The trim removed 4 bases at V and 10 bases at J, leaving 14 bases unmatched. The CDR3 has 15 amino acids. The CDR3 reads CASSPQGTDYAEQFF. The DNA for the CDR3 is TGTGCCAGCAGCCCCCAAGGGACAGACTATGCGGAGCAGTTCTTC.

This chain connects TRBV10-3 to TRBJ1-1; no clear D. CDR3 size: 16 residues. Trimming shortened V by 6 bases and J by 1 base, and 18 bases separated the two germline ends. Germline-derived CDR1 and CDR2 are ENHRY and SYGVKD. The CDR3 loop is CAIRDPWYSPNTEAFF. The CDR3 DNA follows: TGTGCCATCAGGGACCCCTGGTACAGTCCGAACACTGAAGCTTTCTTT.

This rearrangement joins TRBV28 to TRBJ2-7; no reliable D call. The V gene's germline CDR1 is MDHEN and CDR2 SYDVKM. Trimming pared 3 bases from V and 7 bases from J, leaving 7 bases between. The CDR3 covers 11 residues. Here the CDR3 reads CASSFLSEQYF. CDR3 DNA sequence: TGTGCCAGCAGTTTTTTGTCAGAGCAGTACTTC.

The rearrangement joins TRBV6-5 to TRBJ1-2, with D perhaps TRBD1 (5 bases). Trimming shortened V by 0 bases and J by 1 base, and 12 bases separated the two germline ends. Germline CDR1 reads MNHEY; CDR2 reads SVGAGI. CDR3 length: 16 residues. The CDR3 DNA reads as TGTGCCAGCAGTTACTCTTCAGGGACGGATAACTATGGCTACACCTTC. It encodes CASSYSSGTDNYGYTF.

Points on this clone: The junction departs from germline at one end; a sequencing error may be responsible. The rearrangement uses TRBV6-5 and TRBJ2-7; D remains ambiguous. The CDR3 runs 11 residues. Germline values: CDR1 MNHEY, CDR2 SVGAGI. The DNA for the CDR3 is TGTGCCAGCAGTAACTCCTACGAGCAGTACTTC. Translating it yields CASSNSYEQYF.

This chain joins TRBV27 and TRBJ2-6; 7 bases map to TRBD1. The CDR3 covers 15 residues. Germline V gene sequence: CDR1 MNHEY, CDR2 SMNVEV (reference sequence). Trimming cost V 5 bases and J 2 bases; bases outside gene matches: 3. The CDR3 DNA sequence: TGTGCCAGCAGTACCGGACAGGCTGGGGCCAACGTCCTGACTTTC. It is translated as CASSTGQAGANVLTF. The full variable domain, its missing parts supplied by reference TRBV27 and TRBJ2-6, is EAQVTQNPRYLITVTGKKLTVTCSQNMNHEYMSWYRQDPGLGLRQIYYSMNVEVTDKGDVPEGYKVSRKEKRNFPLILESPSPNQTSLYFCASSTGQAGANVLTFGAGSRLTVL.

The chain is built from TRBV29-1 and TRBJ1-1, with D uncertain. Germline V gives CDR1 SQVTM, CDR2 ANQGSEA. The CDR3 consists of 9 residues. V lost 0 bases and J lost 11, with 4 bases in between. The CDR3 DNA reads as TGCAGCGTTGAAGATCGGGCTTTCTTT. Translated: CSVEDRAFF.

V and J are TRBV6-1 and TRBJ1-5; perhaps TRBD1 as D (5 bases). V gave up 6 bases and J gave up 3 bases, with 15 bases separating them. The V gene's germline CDR1 is MNHNS and CDR2 SASEGT. The CDR3 totals 15 residues. The CDR3 DNA follows: TGTGCCAGCAGGGCCGGGACCGGATTCAATCAGCCCCAGCATTTT. It encodes CASRAGTGFNQPQHF.

This clone was recorded only once. The V gene is TRBV2, the J gene TRBJ2-7; D not resolved. Germline V gene sequence: CDR1 SNHLY, CDR2 FYNNEI. The CDR3 covers 14 residues. Trimming took off 3 bases at V and 2 bases at J, with 11 bases between the two ends. The DNA of the CDR3 is TGTGCCAGCAGTGACGGCAGACTCGCCTACGAGCAGTACTTC. This translates into CASSDGRLAYEQYF. Full variable domain (remainder filled in from reference TRBV2 and TRBJ2-7): EPEVTQTPSHQVTQMGQEVILRCVPISNHLYFYWYRQILGQKVEFLVSFYNNEISEKSEIFDDQFSVERPDGSNFTLKIRSTKLEDSAMYFCASSDGRLAYEQYFGPGTRLTVT.

The chain carries TRBV4-1 and TRBJ2-5; no clear D. CDR3 length: 14 residues. Per the germline V gene, CDR1 is MGHRA and CDR2 is YSYEKL. V was cut by 1 base and J by 1 base, with 7 bases left in between. CDR3 coding DNA: TGCGCCAGCAGCCAAGTACAGAGCCAAGAGACCCAGTACTTC. Residues: CASSQVQSQETQYF.

This chain links TRBV9 with TRBJ2-3, with 7 bases identical to TRBD2. CDR1 SGDLS and CDR2 YYNGEE come from the germline V gene. The CDR3 totals 14 residues. Trimming removed 3 bases from V and 10 bases from J; junction bases left unmatched: 11. CDR3 loop: CASSGEILREAQYF. In nucleotides, the CDR3 is TGTGCCAGCAGCGGAGAGATCCTTCGGGAGGCGCAGTATTTT.

The DNA of the CDR3 is TGTGCCAGTAGTCCGGCGACACGGGTCATTTCGGATGGCTACACCTTC. Its translation: CASSPATRVISDGYTF. The J gene is TRBJ1-2, the V gene TRBV19; D uncertain. This CDR3 region has 16 residues. The germline gives CDR1 LNHDA, CDR2 SQIVND (reference sequence). V was clipped by 5 bases and J by 6 bases, with 22 bases between them.

V and J are TRBV5-1 and TRBJ1-1, with a tentative D call TRBD1 (6 bases). Germline CDR1 and CDR2: SGHRS and YFSETQ. The CDR3 covers 15 residues. V was trimmed by 1 base and J by 2 bases, leaving 12 bases between them. The CDR3 DNA is TGCGCCAGCAGCTTGCTTGGGGGCTATAACACTGAAGCTTTCTTT. Translated, it gives CASSLLGGYNTEAFF.